Following are 29 T cell receptor beta chains from one sample sequenced in a study of T cell responses to AZD1222 COVID-19 vaccine. Method: immunoSEQ multiplex PCR; TCRdb's copy keeps in-frame clones and lacks some. The data show approximately 110,000 clones, around 89% seen once. The sample in question was peripheral blood, obtained on day 0 of AZD1222 vaccination. All receptors come from an adult in good health.

This chain connects TRBV7-8 to TRBJ2-2, with D tentatively TRBD2 (6 bases). The length of the CDR3 is 14 residues. Per the germline V gene, CDR1 is SGHVS and CDR2 is FQNEAQ. V lost 1 base and J lost 7, with 10 bases in between. DNA of the CDR3: TGTGCCAGCAGCTTAGTTCGGGGGAACGGGGAGCTGTTTTTT. It codes for CASSLVRGNGELFF. The complete variable domain, with remaining parts taken from reference TRBV7-8 and TRBJ2-2, reads GAGVSQSPRYKVAKRGQDVALRCDPISGHVSLFWYQQALGQGPEFLTYFQNEAQLDKSGLPSDRFFAERPEGSVSTLKIQRTQQEDSAVYLCASSLVRGNGELFFGEGSRLTVL.

V is TRBV3-1 (or the pseudogene TRBV3-2) and J is TRBJ1-4; the match to TRBD1 covers 7 bases. Germline V CDR1 and CDR2: LGHDT, YNNKEL (reference sequence). The J segment lost 4 bases and the V segment lost 2 bases, leaving 4 bases of the junction unmatched. The CDR3 sequence is 15 residues long. As DNA, the CDR3 is TGTGCCAGCAGCCAATCGGACAGGATTAATGAAAAACTGTTTTTT. It specifies CASSQSDRINEKLFF.

The J gene is TRBJ1-6, the V gene TRBV7-9; TRBD1 matches at 7 bases. The CDR3 is 15 amino acids. Germline V gives CDR1 SEHNR, CDR2 FQNEAQ (reference sequence). V dropped 5 bases and J dropped 8; count of bases not matched to a gene: 9. The chain's CDR3 is CASSARDRVYSPLHF. CDR3 sequence (DNA): TGTGCCAGCAGCGCCAGAGACAGGGTTTATTCACCCCTCCACTTT.

This chain joins TRBV7-7 and TRBJ2-5; TRBD1 aligns across 7 bases. The J segment lost 5 bases and the V segment lost 5 bases, leaving 8 bases of the junction unmatched. CDR3 length: 14 residues. CDR1 and CDR2 (germline): SSHAT, FNYEAQ (reference sequence). The CDR3 spells CASSRGGLGETQYF. The CDR3 bases are TGTGCCAGCAGCAGAGGGGGCTTGGGGGAGACCCAGTACTTC.

This clone came up once. The J gene is TRBJ2-3, the V gene TRBV6-5, with D possibly called TRBD1 or TRBD2 (5 bases each). Germline CDR1 MNHEY, CDR2 SVGAGI. V lost 0 bases and J lost 5, with 9 bases in between. The CDR3 runs to 14 residues. DNA for the CDR3: TGTGCCAGCAGTTACTCTAGAGGGGTAGATACGCAGTATTTT. Amino acids: CASSYSRGVDTQYF.

The chain carries TRBV6-6 and TRBJ2-7; the D is unclear. CDR1 is MNHNY, CDR2 SVGAGI, per germline (reference sequence). The CDR3 runs 12 residues. Trimming took off 6 bases at V and 7 bases at J, with 13 bases between the two ends. CDR3 coding DNA: TGTGCCAGCAGGGACGGACGAGGTGAGCAGTACTTC. This encodes CASRDGRGEQYF.

This chain connects TRBV19 to TRBJ2-5; D possibly corresponds to TRBD2 (5 bases). Between the trimmed V and J ends, which lost 6 bases and 2 bases, there was a span of 13 bases. The V gene's germline CDR1 is LNHDA and CDR2 SQIVND (reference sequence). The CDR3 loop spans 14 amino acids. DNA of the CDR3: TGTGCCAGTAGCCTAGGCCGGGATCAAGAGACCCAGTACTTC. Its translation is CASSLGRDQETQYF.

The chain joins TRBV7-2 to TRBJ2-5, with a possible D match to TRBD1 (5 bases). The V gene lost 7 bases and the J gene lost 2 bases, with 20 bases spanning the gap. Germline V lookup: CDR1 SGHTA, CDR2 FQGNSA. The CDR3 totals 16 residues. The CDR3 spells CASKLSRVALQETQYF. Written as DNA, the CDR3 is TGTGCCAGCAAGCTTAGCAGGGTGGCCCTTCAAGAGACCCAGTACTTC. Using reference TRBV7-2 and TRBJ2-5 for the parts outside the CDR3, the full variable domain is GAGVSQSPSNKVTEKGKDVELRCDPISGHTALYWYRQSLGQGLEFLIYFQGNSAPDKSGLPSDRFSAERTGGSVSTLTIQRTQQEDSAVYLCASKLSRVALQETQYFGPGTRLLVL.

As DNA, the CDR3 is TGTGCCAGCAGTGCGGTCAGGGGGGGCGACTATGGCTACACCTTC. This gives the protein CASSAVRGGDYGYTF. V is TRBV2 and J is TRBJ1-2; 7 bases line up with TRBD1. V shed 4 bases and J 3 bases; nucleotides not matched to a gene: 8. CDR3 length: 15 residues. The V gene's germline CDR1 is SNHLY and CDR2 FYNNEI.

This sequence joins TRBV24-1 and TRBJ2-1; 11 positions agree with TRBD2. CDR3 length: 16 amino acids. With V trimmed by 1 base and J by 5 bases, 3 bases remained unmatched. Germline lookup yields CDR1 KGHDR and CDR2 SFDVKD. The CDR3 reads CATSDFLAGGNNEQFF. DNA of the CDR3: TGTGCCACCAGTGATTTTCTAGCGGGGGGTAACAATGAGCAGTTCTTC.

This chain links TRBV5-1 with TRBJ2-1; 12 bases map to TRBD2. The germline V gene encodes CDR1 SGHRS and CDR2 YFSETQ. The V and J ends lost 4 bases and 3 bases, in that order; junction bases with no gene match: 2. This CDR3 comprises 15 residues. The CDR3 coding sequence is TGCGCCAGCAGCCTGACTAGCGGGAGCTACAATGAGCAGTTCTTC. This encodes CASSLTSGSYNEQFF.

This sequence joins TRBV9 and TRBJ2-2; the D gene is possibly TRBD1 (6 bases). There are 15 residues in the CDR3. The germline gives CDR1 SGDLS, CDR2 YYNGEE. Trimming took 3 bases from V and 3 from J, leaving 12 bases between them. The CDR3 sequence: CASSADRWDTGELFF. The CDR3, as DNA: TGTGCCAGCAGCGCCGACAGGTGGGACACCGGGGAGCTGTTTTTT. Filled out from reference TRBV9 and TRBJ2-2, the complete variable domain reads DSGVTQTPKHLITATGQRVTLRCSPRSGDLSVYWYQQSLDQGLQFLIQYYNGEERAKGNILERFSAQQFPDLHSELNLSSLELGDSALYFCASSADRWDTGELFFGEGSRLTVL.

J is TRBJ2-3 and V is TRBV12-3 or TRBV12-4; the match to TRBD2 covers 7 bases. The ends lost 1 base at V and 11 bases at J; junction bases unmatched: 3. The CDR3 is 12 residues long. CDR3 in DNA: TGTGCCAGCAGTTTAGGGGGGGGAGTGCAGTATTTT. Protein product: CASSLGGGVQYF.

The rearrangement uses TRBV19 and TRBJ1-1, with D tentatively TRBD1 (5 bases). V lost 5 bases to trimming and J lost 4 bases, with 17 bases between them. The CDR3 has 15 residues. Looked up from germline, CDR1 is LNHDA and CDR2 is SQIVND (reference sequence). This CDR3 reads CASSVSGTGGTEAFF. The CDR3 nucleotides read TGTGCCAGTAGTGTTTCCGGGACGGGGGGCACTGAAGCTTTCTTT.

V is TRBV15 and J is TRBJ2-1, with unresolved D. Germline values: CDR1 LNHNV, CDR2 YYDKDF (reference sequence). CDR3 size: 15 residues. V lost 1 base to trimming and J lost 4 bases, with 11 bases between them. The CDR3 region is CATSRARSSYNEQFF. CDR3 nucleotide sequence: TGTGCCACCAGCAGAGCCAGGTCCTCTTACAATGAGCAGTTCTTC.

The chain couples TRBV7-6 to TRBJ1-1, with D unresolved. V was pared by 5 bases and J by 1 base, with 14 bases between. Looked up from germline, CDR1 is SGHVS and CDR2 is FNYEAQ. This CDR3 has 15 amino acids. Here the CDR3 DNA reads TGTGCCAGCAGCCCCCAGGTGACGACGAACACTGAAGCTTTCTTT. Translated, it gives CASSPQVTTNTEAFF.

The chain is built from TRBV7-2 and TRBJ1-2; D might be TRBD1 (5 bases). V lost 5 bases and J 8 bases, leaving 12 bases between the germline ends. The CDR3 is made up of 12 amino acids. CDR1 and CDR2 (germline): SGHTA, FQGNSA. CDR3 sequence: CASSETGGGYTF. The CDR3 DNA is TGTGCCAGCAGCGAAACAGGAGGGGGCTACACCTTC.

The rearrangement joins TRBV4-3 to TRBJ1-6; D remains unclear. Trimming removed 3 bases at V and 9 bases at J, with 9 bases between. The CDR3 is 13 residues long. Germline V gene data show CDR1 as LGHNA and CDR2 as YSLEER. In DNA, the CDR3 is TGCGCCAGCAGCCATGAAGGGTTTTCACCCCTCCACTTT. Translated: CASSHEGFSPLHF.

V gene TRBV27 combines with J gene TRBJ1-1; D ambiguous. This CDR3 contains 14 residues. CDR1 and CDR2 from the germline V gene are MNHEY and SMNVEV (reference sequence). V was shortened by 4 bases and J by 1 base, with 10 bases between the two germline ends. CDR3 DNA: TGTGCCAGCAGTTACGGGCACCCGAACACTGAAGCTTTCTTT. Amino acid sequence: CASSYGHPNTEAFF.

This chain joins TRBV4-3 and TRBJ1-3; TRBD1 might be the D (5 bases). V dropped 0 bases and J dropped 0 bases, with 12 bases sitting between them. The CDR3 length is 17 residues. Per germline, CDR1 LGHNA and CDR2 YSLEER. This CDR3 reads CASSQDTGGSSGNTIYF. CDR3 coding DNA: TGCGCCAGCAGCCAAGATACGGGGGGGTCCTCTGGAAACACCATATATTTT.

The chain carries TRBV4-3 and TRBJ1-1, with D perhaps TRBD1 (5 bases). This CDR3 has 17 residues. Germline CDR1 is LGHNA and CDR2 is YSLEER. Trimming shortened V by 0 bases and J by 1 base, and 15 bases separated the two germline ends. CDR3 in amino acids: CASSQEWRQLPNTEAFF. As DNA, the CDR3 is TGCGCCAGCAGCCAAGAATGGCGACAGCTTCCGAACACTGAAGCTTTCTTT.

V gene TRBV9 combines with J gene TRBJ2-3; 8 bases are shared with TRBD1. V trimming: 5 bases; J trimming: 6 bases; junction bases outside the gene matches: 8. This CDR3 spans 14 amino acids. Germline CDR1 reads SGDLS; CDR2 reads YYNGEE. The CDR3 region is CASSGDRLSDTQYF. CDR3 sequence (DNA): TGTGCCAGCAGTGGGGACAGGCTCTCGGATACGCAGTATTTT.

V usage is TRBV2 and J usage is TRBJ2-7; TRBD2 might be the D (6 bases). Trimming cost V 6 bases and J 1 base, with 10 bases left between them. The CDR3 runs to 13 residues. Germline V gene sequence: CDR1 SNHLY, CDR2 FYNNEI. In DNA form, the CDR3 reads TGTGCCAGCAGGGGGGACTTATCCTACGAGCAGTACTTC. Its translation is CASRGDLSYEQYF. The full variable domain, in which reference TRBV2 and TRBJ2-7 provide the parts outside the CDR3, is EPEVTQTPSHQVTQMGQEVILRCVPISNHLYFYWYRQILGQKVEFLVSFYNNEISEKSEIFDDQFSVERPDGSNFTLKIRSTKLEDSAMYFCASRGDLSYEQYFGPGTRLTVT.

In this sample, this clone turned up a few times. The genes are TRBV19 and TRBJ2-1, with 8 bases matching TRBD2. Germline CDR1 is LNHDA and CDR2 is SQIVND (reference sequence). The V gene end was trimmed by 0 bases and the J gene end by 4 bases; junction bases not matched to a gene: 8. CDR3 length equals 17 residues. The CDR3 is CASSIDPTAGAYNEQFF. The CDR3 DNA sequence: TGTGCCAGTAGTATAGACCCCACAGCGGGGGCATACAATGAGCAGTTCTTC.

The chain employs TRBV5-1 and TRBJ2-7; possible D gene TRBD1, 6 bases. The germline gives CDR1 SGHRS, CDR2 YFSETQ. The CDR3 is made up of 13 amino acids. V was cut by 4 bases and J by 6 bases, with 14 bases left in between. CDR3 sequence: CASSEPGAGEQYF. The CDR3 coding sequence is TGCGCCAGCAGCGAACCAGGGGCGGGCGAGCAGTACTTC.

This rearrangement joins TRBV7-8 to TRBJ1-2, with 7 bases identical to TRBD1. The V gene's germline CDR1 is SGHVS and CDR2 FQNEAQ. The CDR3 covers 13 residues. V lost 5 bases to trimming and J lost 4 bases; unmatched junction nucleotides: 4. CDR3 amino acids: CASSTGASYGYTF. The CDR3 DNA reads TGTGCCAGCAGCACAGGGGCCTCCTATGGCTACACCTTC. Full variable domain (remainder filled in from reference TRBV7-8 and TRBJ1-2): GAGVSQSPRYKVAKRGQDVALRCDPISGHVSLFWYQQALGQGPEFLTYFQNEAQLDKSGLPSDRFFAERPEGSVSTLKIQRTQQEDSAVYLCASSTGASYGYTFGSGTRLTVV.

The chain combines TRBV11-2 with TRBJ2-3; TRBD2 aligns across 8 bases. The ends lost 1 base at V and 7 bases at J; junction bases unmatched: 1. CDR1 is SGHAT and CDR2 is FQNNGV in the germline V gene. This CDR3 is 13 amino acids long. The chain's CDR3 is CASSLAGGHTQYF. The CDR3 DNA follows: TGTGCCAGCAGCTTAGCGGGGGGGCATACGCAGTATTTT.

The chain joins TRBV3-1 (or the pseudogene TRBV3-2) to TRBJ2-5, with unresolved D. The CDR3 covers 12 residues. Trimming stripped 1 base from V and 5 bases from J, with 5 bases between. CDR1 and CDR2 from the germline V gene are LGHDT and YNNKEL (reference sequence). CDR3 protein: CASSQVKETQYF. CDR3 DNA: TGTGCCAGCAGCCAAGTGAAGGAGACCCAGTACTTC.

This clone was seen just once. The chain couples TRBV6-2 or TRBV6-3 to TRBJ1-1, with TRBD1 as a possible D gene (6 bases). V was cut by 6 bases and J by 4 bases, with 18 bases left in between. Germline values: CDR1 MNHEY, CDR2 SVGEGT. The CDR3 runs to 15 residues. CDR3 protein: CASSLTGRGITEAFF. The CDR3 DNA reads TGTGCCAGCAGCCTCACCGGCAGGGGTATCACTGAAGCTTTCTTT.